This T cell receptor (beta chain) was retrieved from a study of CD8 T cells in Susac syndrome. Regarding this clonotype: Its antigen is still unknown.

With random hexamers, roughly 0.45 to 1 ug RNA was reverse transcribed. The authors amplified TCR beta CDR3 across 54 Vbeta and 13 Jbeta using immunoSEQ multiplex PCR. TCRdb passed the immunoSEQ multiplex PCR reads through MiXCR, listing each CDR3 protein once. The sample holds 200,000 to 250,000 distinct CDR3 sequences, approximately 94% seen once. Study results and caveats: TCR sequencing and HLA analysis covered a relatively small number of individuals.

Patients with Susac syndrome met diagnostic criteria defined recently for definite or probable disease. Purification of the CD8+ and CD4+ T cells relied on negative isolation, and TEMRA cells underwent FACS enrichment. The CDR3 length is 13 residues. Looked up from germline, CDR1 is LGHNA and CDR2 is YSLEER. Deletions cut 4 bases from V and 5 bases from J, with 11 bases between. The source material was CD4+ T cells from PBMCs. The rearrangement links TRBV4-3 to TRBJ1-1; tentative D call: TRBD1 (5 bases). This TCR came from a human donor with Susac syndrome. CDR3 amino acids: CASSRAGNTEAFF. DNA for the CDR3: TGCGCCAGCAGCCGAGCAGGGAATACTGAAGCTTTCTTT.